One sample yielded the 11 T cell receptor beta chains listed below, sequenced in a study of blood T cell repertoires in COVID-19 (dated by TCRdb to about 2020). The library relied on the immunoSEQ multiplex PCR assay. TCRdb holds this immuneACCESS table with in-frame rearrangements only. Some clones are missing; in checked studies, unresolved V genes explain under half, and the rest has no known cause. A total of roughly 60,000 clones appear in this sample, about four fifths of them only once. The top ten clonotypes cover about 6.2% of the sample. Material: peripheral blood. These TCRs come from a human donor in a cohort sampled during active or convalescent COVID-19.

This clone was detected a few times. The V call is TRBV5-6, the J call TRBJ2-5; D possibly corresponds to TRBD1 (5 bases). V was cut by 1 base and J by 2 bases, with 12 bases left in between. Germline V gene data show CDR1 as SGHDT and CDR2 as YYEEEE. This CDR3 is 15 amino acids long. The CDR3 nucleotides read TGTGCCAGCAGCTTGACCGTGACAGCTCAAGAGACCCAGTACTTC. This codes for CASSLTVTAQETQYF.

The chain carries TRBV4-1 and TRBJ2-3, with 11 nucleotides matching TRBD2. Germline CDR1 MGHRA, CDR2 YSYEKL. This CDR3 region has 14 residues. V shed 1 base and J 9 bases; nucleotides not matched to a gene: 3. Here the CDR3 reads CASSQGLAGGTQYF. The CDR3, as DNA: TGCGCCAGCAGCCAAGGCCTAGCGGGGGGAACGCAGTATTTT.

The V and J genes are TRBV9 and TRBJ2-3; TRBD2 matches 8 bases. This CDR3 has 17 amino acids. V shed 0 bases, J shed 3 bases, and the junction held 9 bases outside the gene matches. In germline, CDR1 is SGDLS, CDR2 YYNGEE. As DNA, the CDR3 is TGTGCCAGCAGCGTAGACGCGCGGGGGGTAGTTACAGATACGCAGTATTTT. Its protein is CASSVDARGVVTDTQYF.

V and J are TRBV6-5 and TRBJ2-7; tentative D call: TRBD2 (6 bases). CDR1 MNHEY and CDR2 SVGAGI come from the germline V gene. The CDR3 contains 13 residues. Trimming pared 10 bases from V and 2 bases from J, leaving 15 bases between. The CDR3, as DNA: TGTGCCACCAAGGGACTCCCGACCTACGAGCAGTACTTC. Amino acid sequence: CATKGLPTYEQYF.

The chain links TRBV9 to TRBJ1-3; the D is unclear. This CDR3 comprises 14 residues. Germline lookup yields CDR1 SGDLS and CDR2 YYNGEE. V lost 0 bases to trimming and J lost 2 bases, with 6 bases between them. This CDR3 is CASSVGGTGNTIYF. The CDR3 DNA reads TGTGCCAGCAGCGTAGGCGGGACTGGAAACACCATATATTTT.

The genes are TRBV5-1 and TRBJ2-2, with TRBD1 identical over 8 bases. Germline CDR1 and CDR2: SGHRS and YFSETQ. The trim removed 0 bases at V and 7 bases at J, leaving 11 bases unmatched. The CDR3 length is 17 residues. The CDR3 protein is CASSLAVETGAVGELFF. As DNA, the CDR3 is TGCGCCAGCAGCTTGGCCGTGGAGACAGGGGCGGTCGGGGAGCTGTTTTTT. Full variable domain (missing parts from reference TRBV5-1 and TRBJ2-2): KAGVTQTPRYLIKTRGQQVTLSCSPISGHRSVSWYQQTPGQGLQFLFEYFSETQRNKGNFPGRFSGRQFSNSRSEMNVSTLELGDSALYLCASSLAVETGAVGELFFGEGSRLTVL.

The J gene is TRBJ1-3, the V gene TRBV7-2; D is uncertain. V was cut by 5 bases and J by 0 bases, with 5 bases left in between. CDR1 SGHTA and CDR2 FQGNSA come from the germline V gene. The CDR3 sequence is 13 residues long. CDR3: CASSENSGNTIYF. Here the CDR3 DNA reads TGTGCCAGCAGCGAGAACTCTGGAAACACCATATATTTT.

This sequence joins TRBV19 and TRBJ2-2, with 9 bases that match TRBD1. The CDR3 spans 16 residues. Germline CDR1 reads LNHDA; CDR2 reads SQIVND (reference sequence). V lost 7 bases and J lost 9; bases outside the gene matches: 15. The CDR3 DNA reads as TGTGCCAGTACCACCGGGACAGGGCGCAGTGGGCGGGAGCTGTTTTTT. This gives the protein CASTTGTGRSGRELFF.

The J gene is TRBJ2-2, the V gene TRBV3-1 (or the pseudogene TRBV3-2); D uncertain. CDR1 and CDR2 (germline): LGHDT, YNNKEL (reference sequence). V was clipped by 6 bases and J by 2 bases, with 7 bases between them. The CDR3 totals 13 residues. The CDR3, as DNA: TGTGCCAGCAGTCCAGGCAACACCGGGGAGCTGTTTTTT. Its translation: CASSPGNTGELFF.

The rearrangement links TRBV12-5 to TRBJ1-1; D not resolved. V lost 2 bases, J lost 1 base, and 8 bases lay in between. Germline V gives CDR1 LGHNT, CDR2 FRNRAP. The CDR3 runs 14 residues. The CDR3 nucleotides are TGTGCTAGTGGTTTGCTTTGGCAGAACACTGAAGCTTTCTTT. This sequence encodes CASGLLWQNTEAFF.

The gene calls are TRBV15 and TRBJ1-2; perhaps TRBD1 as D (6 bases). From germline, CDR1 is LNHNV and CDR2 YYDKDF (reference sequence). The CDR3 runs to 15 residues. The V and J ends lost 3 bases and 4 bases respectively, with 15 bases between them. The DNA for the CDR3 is TGTGCCACCAGCAGGGATCAGGGGAGAGGCTATGGCTACACCTTC. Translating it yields CATSRDQGRGYGYTF. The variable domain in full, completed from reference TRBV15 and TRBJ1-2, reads DAMVIQNPRYQVTQFGKPVTLSCSQTLNHNVMYWYQQKSSQAPKLLFHYYDKDFNNEADTPDNFQSRRPNTSFCFLDIRSPGLGDTAMYLCATSRDQGRGYGYTFGSGTRLTVV.